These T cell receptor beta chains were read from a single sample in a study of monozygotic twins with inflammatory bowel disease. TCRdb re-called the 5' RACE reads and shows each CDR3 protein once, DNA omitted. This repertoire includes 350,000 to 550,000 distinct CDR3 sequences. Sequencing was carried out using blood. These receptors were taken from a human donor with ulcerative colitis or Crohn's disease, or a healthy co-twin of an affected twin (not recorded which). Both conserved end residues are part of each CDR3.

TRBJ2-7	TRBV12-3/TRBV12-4	CASSFIRQGSEQYF
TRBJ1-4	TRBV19	CASQRLINEKLFF
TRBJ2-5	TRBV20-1	CSAGDPASGETQYF
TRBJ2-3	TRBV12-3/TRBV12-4	CASGLRRGADTQYF
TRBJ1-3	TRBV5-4	CASSADRYSGNTIYF
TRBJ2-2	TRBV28	CTSSFGEYTGELFF
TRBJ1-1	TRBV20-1	CSASVLGNTEAFF
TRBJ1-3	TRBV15	CATRDRDYSGNTIYF
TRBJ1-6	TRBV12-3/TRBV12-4	CASSLRHSPLHF
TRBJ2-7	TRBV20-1	CSALSGGQTYEQYF
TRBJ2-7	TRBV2	CASKGGGTYEQYF
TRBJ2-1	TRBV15	CATSRDLGQVNEQFF
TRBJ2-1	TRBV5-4	CASSLSGGSPSYNEQFF
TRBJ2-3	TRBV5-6	CASSLTSGRGDTQYF
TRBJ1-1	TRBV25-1	CASSDPLLPAGAFF
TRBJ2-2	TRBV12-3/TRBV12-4	CASSFRLAQAGELFF
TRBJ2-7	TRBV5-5	CASSLFTGGSYEQYF
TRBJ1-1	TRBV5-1	CASSLVVGDTEAFF
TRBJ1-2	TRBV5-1	CASSWQQGEAYGYTF
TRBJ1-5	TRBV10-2	CASRKTDNQPQHF
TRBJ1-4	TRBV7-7	CASSQNGLLNEKLFF
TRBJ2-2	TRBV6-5	CASSRRTITDPTGELFF
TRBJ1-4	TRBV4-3	CASSQDRGPGEKLFF
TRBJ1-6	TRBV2	CASTILKLMVNSPLHF
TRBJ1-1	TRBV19	CASAPTRNTEAFF
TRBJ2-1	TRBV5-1	CASSSGGLELGEQFF
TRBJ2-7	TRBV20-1	CSAPKSNSGSYEQYF
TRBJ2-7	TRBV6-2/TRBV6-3	CASSPRRTYEQYF
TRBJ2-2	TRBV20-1	CSASAATDRPANTGELFF
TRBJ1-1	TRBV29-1	CSVERANTEAFF
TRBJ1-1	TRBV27	CASSWGGGETEAFF
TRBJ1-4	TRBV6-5	CASSYSQSLTEKLFF
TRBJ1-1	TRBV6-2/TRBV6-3	CASSLPPGGTEAFF
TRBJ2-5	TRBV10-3	CAISDRQGVSQETQYF
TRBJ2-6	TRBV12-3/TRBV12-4	CASSLRGASSGANVLTF
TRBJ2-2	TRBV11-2	CASSPRALGPGELFF
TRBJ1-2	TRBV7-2	CASSLQPTNYGYTF
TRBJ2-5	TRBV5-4	CASSLQVQETQYF
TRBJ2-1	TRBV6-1	CASLSPPGYVLPGHNEQFF
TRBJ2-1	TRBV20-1	CSARPTGANEQFF
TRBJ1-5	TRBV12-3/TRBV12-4	CASRRNQDNQPQHF
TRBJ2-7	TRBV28	CASSFVESGVQDPYEQYF
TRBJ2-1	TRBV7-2	CASSLTANNEQFF
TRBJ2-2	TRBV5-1	CASSLTTGAVGELFF
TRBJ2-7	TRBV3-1	CASSQEENREGEQYF
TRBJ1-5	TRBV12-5	CASGIGTGIQPQHF
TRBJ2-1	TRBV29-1	CSGGQADRGQFF